Below, 5 T cell receptor beta chains from the same sample are listed, as sequenced in a study of control samples from healthy donors and cancer patients. Here immunoSEQ multiplex PCR was the method, and the copy in TCRdb shows in-frame clones only, minus some. The sample comprises over 150,000 clones, approximately 94% of which are singletons, and 1.3% rests with the top ten. The sequenced sample was blood. These receptors were obtained from a woman aged 18-30 years in good health.

The chain carries TRBV28 and TRBJ2-1; weak D call: TRBD2 (5 bases). V dropped 8 bases and J dropped 4 bases, with 18 bases sitting between them. Germline CDR1 reads MDHEN; CDR2 reads SYDVKM. This CDR3 comprises 15 residues. The CDR3 sequence is CASGGPGENYNEQFF. In DNA, the CDR3 is TGTGCCAGCGGAGGACCCGGGGAGAATTACAATGAGCAGTTCTTC.

The V and J genes are TRBV18 and TRBJ1-1; tentative D call: TRBD1 (5 bases). Trimming removed 8 bases at V and 5 bases at J, with 15 bases between. CDR3 length: 13 residues. CDR1 KGHSH and CDR2 LQKENI come from the germline V gene. CDR3 in DNA: TGTGCCAGCCTACTTGTTGAGGGGACTGAAGCTTTCTTT. Amino acid sequence: CASLLVEGTEAFF.

The chain combines TRBV13 with TRBJ2-7; 10 nucleotides line up with TRBD1. V lost 5 bases, J lost 5 bases, and 9 bases stayed unmatched. This CDR3 region has 15 residues. Germline assignment: CDR1 PRHDT and CDR2 FYEKMQ (reference sequence). The CDR3 bases are TGTGCCAGCAGCACAGGGACAGGGGCGCCCAACGAGCAGTACTTC. This translates into CASSTGTGAPNEQYF.

The chain has TRBV6-2 or TRBV6-3 and TRBJ1-5, with D hard to call. CDR1 is MNHEY, CDR2 SVGEGT, per germline. Trimming removed 2 bases from V and 5 bases from J, with 4 bases in between. The CDR3 loop spans 12 amino acids. This CDR3 is CASSYLYQPQHF. In DNA form, the CDR3 reads TGTGCCAGCAGTTACCTCTATCAGCCCCAGCATTTT.

The CDR3 region has the DNA TGTGCCAGCAGCCAGACTAGCGGGAGAGCTGACGAGCAGTACTTC. It codes for CASSQTSGRADEQYF. The chain combines TRBV6-2 or TRBV6-3 with TRBJ2-7, with TRBD2 matching 12 bases. The germline gives CDR1 MNHEY, CDR2 SVGEGT. V lost 6 bases and J lost 5; bases outside the gene matches: 8. This CDR3 region has 15 residues.